This T cell receptor beta chain was captured by sequencing in a study of patients and donors after allogeneic stem cell transplantation. Via MiXCR, TCRdb re-called the RT-PCR reads, giving one row per CDR3 protein. In the table there are roughly 880,000 distinct CDR3 sequences, approximately 19% of which are singletons. The CDR3 consists of 15 residues. Trimming left V 0 bases short and J 6 bases short, with 15 bases between. Germline V lookup: CDR1 MGHRA, CDR2 YSYEKL. This receptor was identified in a human donor who was either an allogeneic HSCT recipient or a stem cell or donor lymphocyte infusion donor (not recorded which). It is not recorded whose cells these are; they may come from a transplant donor. Sequencing used blood, either unsorted or a sorted T cell fraction (not recorded which). This chain links TRBV4-1 with TRBJ2-7; D may be TRBD2 (5 bases). CDR3 coding DNA: TGCGCCAGCAGCCAAGAGCAGATGGATCGGGGCGAGCAGTACTTC. Translating it yields CASSQEQMDRGEQYF.